Sequencing of this TCR beta chain was carried out in a study of blood T cell repertoires in COVID-19. Study-wide context: Sample material is recorded as cDNA or gDNA derived from T cells, B-cell-depleted T cells, or PBMCs.

Profiled with immunoSEQ multiplex PCR; TCRdb holds only in-frame clones, not every one. Seen here are about 160,000 clones, more than 75% observed once, and the top ten hold around 1%. Germline V gives CDR1 LGHNT, CDR2 FRNRAP. The CDR3 sequence is 16 residues long. Trimming removed 1 base at V and 4 bases at J, with 15 bases between. The TCR was taken from a man aged 35 to 55 with acute or convalescent COVID-19. The sample was peripheral blood. V is TRBV12-5 and J is TRBJ2-3; D remains unclear. CDR3 sequence reads: CASGLDRPLEADTQYF. For the CDR3, the DNA is TGTGCTAGTGGTTTGGACCGGCCCCTAGAGGCAGATACGCAGTATTTT.